This T cell receptor beta chain was found in a study of shared clonotypes between healthy human individuals. Naive CD8 cells comprised CD45RO-negative, CCR7-positively selected cells, excluding terminally differentiated effector memory CD45RA+ cells. Some clones are missing from TCRdb's copy, which holds only in-frame ones; the method was immunoSEQ multiplex PCR. The data show about 2 million clones, about 95% seen once. This clone appeared once. Trimming stripped 6 bases from V and 5 bases from J, with 13 bases between. CDR3 size: 13 residues. Germline V gives CDR1 SNHLY, CDR2 FYNNEI. The TCR originated in a man aged 18-30 years in good health. This rearrangement joins TRBV2 to TRBJ2-5, with D maybe TRBD1 (5 bases). The specimen sequenced was naive CD8+ T cells sorted from blood. The CDR3 DNA reads TGTGCCAGCAGCGACAGTCGGTTGGAGACCCAGTACTTC. It translates to CASSDSRLETQYF.